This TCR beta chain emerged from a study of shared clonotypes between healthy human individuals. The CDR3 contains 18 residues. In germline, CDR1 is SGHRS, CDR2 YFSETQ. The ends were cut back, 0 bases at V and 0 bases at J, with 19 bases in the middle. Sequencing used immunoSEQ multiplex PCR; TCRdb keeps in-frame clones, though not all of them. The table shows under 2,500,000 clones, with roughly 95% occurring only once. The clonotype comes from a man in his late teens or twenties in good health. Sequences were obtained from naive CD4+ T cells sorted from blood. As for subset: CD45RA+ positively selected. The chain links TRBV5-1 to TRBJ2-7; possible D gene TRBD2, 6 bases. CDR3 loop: CASSLGGLERAYSYEQYF. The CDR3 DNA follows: TGCGCCAGCAGCTTGGGAGGGCTAGAGCGGGCTTACTCCTACGAGCAGTACTTC.